This TCR beta chain was obtained from a study of OX40 agonist ivuxolimab in advanced cancers. Whole-study context: An anti-OX40 (CD134) antibody with agonistic activity, ivuxolimab, was administered to patients. Ivuxolimab was administered intravenously to patients at 0.01 to 10 mg/kg every 2 weeks.

Trimming removed 1 base from V and 4 bases from J, with 20 bases in between. This CDR3 spans 17 amino acids. The V gene's germline CDR1 is PRHDT and CDR2 FYEKMQ (reference sequence). Libraries were prepared by immunoSEQ multiplex PCR; TCRdb keeps only in-frame clonotypes and omits some of them. This sample has approximately 34,000 clones; approximately 91% occur once, and the top ten carry roughly three fifths. Patients with a history of autoimmune disease or on systemic immunosuppression were excluded. Sequenced material: CD4+ or CD8+ T cells sorted from blood, taken in a trial of the OX40 agonist ivuxolimab. This TCR was recovered from an adult with an advanced solid tumor such as melanoma, head and neck, liver or kidney cancer. This chain joins TRBV13 and TRBJ2-7; tentative D call: TRBD2 (6 bases). CDR3: CASSLEGARTNSYEQYF. The CDR3 DNA is TGTGCCAGCAGCTTAGAAGGGGCCCGGACTAACTCTTACGAGCAGTACTTC.